This T cell receptor beta chain is drawn from a study of OX40 agonist ivuxolimab in advanced cancers. This CDR3 comprises 17 residues. CDR1 LNHDA and CDR2 SQIVND come from the germline V gene (reference sequence). V gave up 6 bases and J gave up 7 bases; unmatched junction bases: 15. Generated by immunoSEQ multiplex PCR, the TCRdb table keeps only in-frame clones and is missing some. The sample includes roughly 41,000 clones, approximately 86% seen only once; the top ten take about 13%. The chain carries TRBV19 and TRBJ1-6; TRBD1 agrees at 7 bases. The sequenced sample was CD4+ or CD8+ T cells sorted from blood, obtained in a trial of the OX40 agonist ivuxolimab. The sequence was collected from an adult with an advanced solid tumor such as melanoma, head and neck, liver or kidney cancer. This CDR3 reads CASSLDRVGIRNSPLHF. The CDR3 DNA reads as TGTGCCAGTAGCCTCGACAGGGTTGGGATCCGAAATTCACCCCTCCACTTT.